The rows below give T cell receptor beta chains drawn from one sample of a study of cytomegalovirus exposure and HLA in healthy donors. Clones were sequenced by immunoSEQ multiplex PCR, and TCRdb holds only the in-frame ones, with some missing. The data show more than 150,000 clones, about four fifths seen once. Input material: PBMCs. Receptor source: a man aged 35-49 years in good health and CMV-seronegative. Both conserved end residues are part of each CDR3. D genes are given only for firm matches. A clone size is listed for some rows: how often the clone was seen (once, few, many), or a class if it is expanded.

j_call clone_size d_call v_call cdr3_aa cdr3_nt
TRBJ2-2 . TRBD2 TRBV15 CATSRSGGAYTGELFF TGTGCCACCAGCAGAAGCGGGGGGGCGTACACCGGGGAGCTGTTTTTT
TRBJ2-3 . . TRBV18 CASSPPSYSTDTQYF TGTGCCAGCTCACCACCTAGTTATAGCACAGATACGCAGTATTTT
TRBJ1-6 few TRBD1 TRBV19 CASSIGQVYNSPLHF TGTGCCAGTAGTATCGGACAGGTCTATAATTCACCCCTCCACTTT
TRBJ1-1 . TRBD1 TRBV28 CASSLRTGGLGTEAFF TGTGCCAGCAGTCTACGGACAGGGGGTTTGGGCACTGAAGCTTTCTTT
TRBJ2-1 . . TRBV7-9 CASSLGRGAYNEQFF TGTGCCAGCAGCTTGGGGCGGGGAGCCTACAATGAGCAGTTCTTC
TRBJ1-5 . . TRBV28 CASSLFQGQPQHF TGTGCCAGCAGTTTATTTCAGGGTCAGCCCCAGCATTTT
TRBJ1-1 . TRBD1 TRBV18 CASSRTLGQGNTEAFF TGTGCCAGCTCACGCACCTTGGGACAGGGGAACACTGAAGCTTTCTTT
TRBJ1-1 . . TRBV28 CASSFGQFEAFF TGTGCCAGCAGTTTTGGGCAGTTTGAAGCTTTCTTT
TRBJ2-3 . . TRBV7-2 CASSGGASDTQYF TGTGCCAGCAGCGGGGGGGCATCCGATACGCAGTATTTT
TRBJ2-5 . . TRBV6-1 CAFRENGKETQYF TGTGCCTTCCGGGAAAACGGAAAAGAGACCCAGTACTTC
TRBJ2-6 . TRBD1 TRBV28 CASRSTPGDRGYSGANVLTF TGTGCCAGCAGATCGACCCCTGGGGACAGAGGTTACTCTGGGGCCAACGTCCTGACTTTC
TRBJ1-2 . . TRBV5-1 CASRTDLGVNYGYTF TGCGCCAGCAGGACAGACCTAGGGGTAAACTATGGCTACACCTTC
TRBJ2-7 . TRBD1 TRBV7-8 CASSLGGQGVYEQYF TGTGCCAGCAGCTTAGGGGGACAGGGGGTTTACGAGCAGTACTTC
TRBJ2-1 . . TRBV21-1 CASRPVGRSRNEQFF TGTGCCAGCAGACCAGTCGGGAGGTCTCGGAATGAGCAGTTCTTC
TRBJ2-2 . TRBD1 TRBV7-9 CASSYSTGYTGELFF TGTGCCAGCAGCTACTCGACAGGGTACACCGGGGAGCTGTTTTTT
TRBJ2-3 once TRBD1 TRBV11-2 CASSNRDRETDTQYF TGTGCCAGCAGTAACCGGGACAGGGAAACAGATACGCAGTATTTT
TRBJ2-7 . . TRBV7-6 CASSLEPGQGAYEQYF TGTGCCAGCAGCTTAGAGCCGGGACAAGGAGCCTACGAGCAGTACTTC
TRBJ2-7 . . TRBV12-5 CASGLGEIWGRFDEQYF TGTGCTAGTGGTTTGGGTGAGATCTGGGGGCGCTTCGACGAGCAGTACTTC
TRBJ2-7 . . TRBV29-1 CSVGTGSREQYF TGCAGCGTGGGCACAGGGTCGCGGGAGCAGTACTTC
TRBJ1-1 . . TRBV5-5 CASSSRLTEAFF TGTGCCAGCAGCTCCCGTCTCACTGAAGCTTTCTTT
TRBJ1-4 once . TRBV15 CATSRDHRVEKLFF TGTGCCACCAGCAGAGACCACAGAGTTGAAAAACTGTTTTTT
TRBJ2-7 once . TRBV28 CASSRTEQYF TGTGCCAGCAGTCGGACAGAGCAGTACTTC
TRBJ2-7 . . TRBV6-1 CASSEGLPEEAYEQYF TGTGCCAGCAGTGAAGGTCTCCCCGAGGAGGCCTACGAGCAGTACTTC
TRBJ2-1 . TRBD1 TRBV7-9 CASSLGPGGNEQFF TGTGCCAGCAGCTTAGGGCCAGGGGGTAATGAGCAGTTCTTC
TRBJ2-1 . TRBD2 TRBV28 CASSLGLAGGPWYNEQFF TGTGCCAGCAGTTTGGGACTAGCGGGGGGGCCTTGGTACAATGAGCAGTTCTTC
TRBJ2-1 . TRBD1 TRBV15 CATSRVARAGGTNEQFF TGTGCCACCAGCAGAGTTGCGCGGGCAGGGGGCACGAATGAGCAGTTCTTC
TRBJ2-5 . . TRBV7-6 CASSSRLRGPKETQYF TGTGCCAGCAGCTCCCGTCTGCGGGGACCAAAAGAGACCCAGTACTTC
TRBJ1-1 few TRBD1 TRBV9 CASSSGRDRGLGTEAFF TGTGCCAGCAGCTCCGGGAGGGACAGGGGGCTTGGGACTGAAGCTTTCTTT
TRBJ2-4 . TRBD2 TRBV2 CASFKTTSGGALAKNIQYF TGTGCCAGCTTCAAAACCACTAGCGGGGGGGCCCTAGCCAAAAACATTCAGTACTTC
TRBJ1-3 . . TRBV11-2 CASSQIQATGNTIYF TGTGCCAGCAGCCAAATCCAGGCGACTGGAAACACCATATATTTT
TRBJ2-5 . TRBD2 TRBV5-1 CASSEGLAGGETQYF TGCGCCAGCAGCGAGGGACTAGCGGGGGGGGAGACCCAGTACTTC
TRBJ2-7 once TRBD2 TRBV9 CASSVASSGRYEQYF TGTGCCAGCAGCGTAGCTTCGAGCGGGAGGTACGAGCAGTACTTC
TRBJ2-5 once TRBD1 TRBV5-1 CASRMRGRETQYF TGCGCCAGCAGGATGAGGGGGCGGGAGACCCAGTACTTC
TRBJ2-7 . TRBD1 TRBV29-1 CSVEGQAHEQYF TGCAGCGTTGAGGGACAGGCCCACGAGCAGTACTTC
TRBJ1-3 . TRBD1 TRBV6-7 CASTQEGGQETGNTIYF TGTGCCAGCACCCAGGAAGGGGGACAGGAGACTGGAAACACCATATATTTT
TRBJ2-3 . TRBD1 TRBV19 CASTKYWDSSYDTQYF TGTGCCAGTACTAAATACTGGGACAGTTCCTACGATACGCAGTATTTT
TRBJ1-1 . . TRBV5-1 CASSLGPMNTEAFF TGCGCCAGCAGCTTGGGCCCTATGAACACTGAAGCTTTCTTT
TRBJ2-5 . TRBD2 TRBV5-4 CASSSRGGQETQYF TGTGCCAGCAGCTCCCGGGGGGGCCAAGAGACCCAGTACTTC
TRBJ2-7 . TRBD2 TRBV28 CASSWVAGDHEQYF TGTGCCAGCAGTTGGGTAGCGGGAGACCACGAGCAGTACTTC
TRBJ1-6 . TRBD1 TRBV5-1 CASSHAIQGADSPLHF TGCGCCAGCAGCCACGCAATTCAGGGGGCTGATTCACCCCTCCACTTT
TRBJ2-4 . TRBD2 TRBV9 CASSASGSAKNIQYF TGTGCCAGCAGCGCCAGCGGGAGTGCCAAAAACATTCAGTACTTC
TRBJ1-1 . . TRBV6-5 CASSYSSGLGTEAFF TGTGCCAGCAGTTACTCGTCGGGGTTGGGCACTGAAGCTTTCTTT
TRBJ2-4 few TRBD1 TRBV19 CASSINRGTKNIQYF TGTGCCAGTAGTATAAACAGGGGGACCAAAAACATTCAGTACTTC
TRBJ2-7 . TRBD1 TRBV6-1 CASSEPTGGTISYEQYF TGTGCCAGCAGTGAACCTACAGGGGGAACTATCTCCTACGAGCAGTACTTC
TRBJ2-3 . TRBD2 TRBV30 CAWSVLAGTDTQYF TGTGCCTGGAGTGTACTAGCGGGCACAGATACGCAGTATTTT
TRBJ1-1 . . TRBV7-2 CASSPPQIHTEAFF TGTGCCAGCAGCCCCCCACAGATTCACACTGAAGCTTTCTTT
TRBJ1-2 . . TRBV2 CASAGGDWPYGYTF TGTGCCAGCGCGGGGGGGGATTGGCCCTATGGCTACACCTTC
TRBJ2-3 . TRBD1 TRBV27 CASSWDSILTDTQYF TGTGCCAGCAGTTGGGACAGCATTCTCACAGATACGCAGTATTTT
TRBJ1-1 . TRBD1 TRBV27 CASSLKGARVAFF TGTGCCAGCAGTTTAAAGGGGGCCAGGGTAGCTTTCTTT
TRBJ1-5 . . TRBV28 CASRYSNQPQHF TGTGCCAGCCGCTATAGCAATCAGCCCCAGCATTTT